A single T cell receptor beta chain is shown here with its context. The antigen remains undetermined. This sample was taken from a study of OX40 agonist ivuxolimab in advanced cancers. Background on the study: The dose of intravenous ivuxolimab that patients received every 2 weeks ranged from 0.01 to 10 mg/kg. Patients enrolled in dose escalation were diagnosed with hepatocellular carcinoma, melanoma, renal cell or head and neck cancer. The study's findings and limits: Certain nonresponders likewise exhibited a low normalized T-cell clonal expansion. The study found that CD8+ T cells averaged more expanded clones than CD4+.

TCRdb's copy holds only in-frame clones and misses some; the assay was immunoSEQ multiplex PCR. The sample has about 30,000 clones; 81% are singletons. This clonotype was sampled from an adult with an advanced solid tumor such as melanoma, head and neck, liver or kidney cancer. This sample comprised CD4+ or CD8+ T cells sorted from blood, obtained in a trial of the OX40 agonist ivuxolimab.

CDR3 DNA: TGTGCCAGCAGCTTAACGGGGCCAGAGACCCAGTACTTC. Protein sequence: CASSLTGPETQYF. The chain employs TRBV7-7 and TRBJ2-5; either TRBD1 or TRBD2 may supply D (5 bases each). CDR1 and CDR2 (germline): SSHAT, FNYEAQ (reference sequence). V was pared by 2 bases and J by 4 bases, with 8 bases between. This CDR3 contains 13 residues.